The 7 T cell receptor beta chains given below trace back to one sample, sequenced in a study of response to subunit inactivated influenza vaccine. Using its own MiXCR run on the RT-PCR reads, TCRdb lists one record per CDR3 protein. The sample has 650,000 to 800,000 distinct CDR3 sequences; about 14% are singletons. Material: PBMCs from blood, obtained 14 to 15 days before vaccination. The origin of the receptors is a middle-aged man who received an inactivated influenza vaccine.

The sample holds a few counts of this clonotype. The V call is TRBV20-1, the J call TRBJ2-3; a possible D gene is TRBD2 (6 bases). The CDR3 is made up of 16 amino acids. CDR1 and CDR2 (germline): DFQATT, SNEGSKA (reference sequence). The V end lost 0 bases, the J end lost 7 bases, and 20 bases lay between the germline ends. CDR3 coding DNA: TGCAGTGCTAGAGATTCACAAGGAGCGGGCCTTCATACGCAGTATTTT. It codes for CSARDSQGAGLHTQYF.

CDR3: CAISESGDTEAFF. For the CDR3, the DNA is TGTGCCATCAGTGAGTCGGGGGACACTGAAGCTTTCTTT. V and J are TRBV10-3 and TRBJ1-1; D might be TRBD1 (5 bases). Germline CDR1 reads ENHRY; CDR2 reads SYGVKD. Trimming pared 0 bases from V and 3 bases from J, leaving 5 bases between. CDR3 length: 13 amino acids.

The chain uses TRBV20-1 and TRBJ2-7; D gene unclear. This CDR3 has 14 residues. The V end lost 6 bases, the J end lost 0 bases, and 15 bases lay between the germline ends. The germline CDR1 and CDR2 sequences are DFQATT and SNEGSKA (reference sequence). The CDR3 protein is CSAPLYESSYEQYF. Here the CDR3 DNA reads TGCAGTGCCCCCCTGTATGAGAGCTCCTACGAGCAGTACTTC.

The chain uses TRBV19 and TRBJ1-2; TRBD1 aligns across 7 bases. The CDR3 contains 15 residues. Germline loops: CDR1 LNHDA, CDR2 SQIVND (reference sequence). Trimming cost V 7 bases and J 1 base; bases outside gene matches: 9. CDR3 amino acids: CASTPEGTDNYGYTF. CDR3 in DNA: TGTGCCAGTACCCCGGAGGGGACAGATAACTATGGCTACACCTTC.

This chain connects TRBV9 to TRBJ2-7; D not certain. This CDR3 has 14 amino acids. Germline V CDR1 and CDR2: SGDLS, YYNGEE. The germline V and J ends were trimmed by 4 bases and 1 base, with 12 bases remaining between them. The CDR3 is CASSLSMGSYEQYF. The CDR3, as DNA: TGTGCCAGCAGCCTCAGCATGGGGTCCTACGAGCAGTACTTC.

The genes are TRBV19 and TRBJ1-2; no clear D gene. The germline V gene encodes CDR1 LNHDA and CDR2 SQIVND (reference sequence). Trimming cost V 10 bases and J 4 bases, with 13 bases left between them. This CDR3 region has 12 residues. CDR3 region: CATSPRGYGYTF. Written as DNA, the CDR3 is TGTGCCACCTCTCCGCGGGGCTATGGCTACACCTTC.

V is TRBV7-2 and J is TRBJ2-2; 10 positions match TRBD2. CDR3 length: 16 amino acids. V shed 1 base, J shed 4 bases, and the junction held 3 bases outside the gene matches. From germline, CDR1 is SGHTA and CDR2 FQGNSA. The CDR3 DNA follows: TGTGCCAGCAGCTTAGGACTAGCGGGCCCCACCGGGGAGCTGTTTTTT. Residues: CASSLGLAGPTGELFF.